The 15 T cell receptor beta chains in this list originate from one sample, sequenced in a study of blood T cell repertoires in COVID-19. TCRdb's table, derived via immunoSEQ multiplex PCR, lists solely in-frame clones and lacks some. The sample lists about 160,000 clones; approximately 81% were seen once. The specimen was PBMCs or T cells enriched from blood (not recorded which). The origin of the receptors is a woman in her thirties or forties with acute COVID-19.

This clone showed up just a few times. This chain connects TRBV6-4 to TRBJ2-1, with D possibly matching TRBD2 (6 bases). Trimming cost V 10 bases and J 0 bases, with 19 bases left between them. In germline, CDR1 is MRHNA, CDR2 SNTAGT. The CDR3 extends over 16 amino acids. In DNA, the CDR3 is TGTGCCACCTCTCCCCTACCGGGAGACTCCTACAATGAGCAGTTCTTC. This gives the protein CATSPLPGDSYNEQFF.

Here the CDR3 reads CASSYSAGGAPNEQFF. CDR3 nucleotides: TGTGCCAGCAGTTACTCGGCGGGAGGGGCCCCAAATGAGCAGTTCTTC. The chain uses TRBV6-6 and TRBJ2-1; 9 bases are shared with TRBD2. Germline-derived CDR1 and CDR2 are MNHNY and SVGAGI (reference sequence). Unmatched junction bases numbered 7, after V lost 0 bases and J lost 7 bases. The CDR3 is 16 amino acids.

The chain has TRBV5-1 and TRBJ2-7; TRBD2 matches 14 bases. The CDR3 contains 20 residues. The junction had 11 bases not matched to a gene; V was cut back by 0 bases and J by 0 bases. Germline V CDR1 and CDR2: SGHRS, YFSETQ. The CDR3 loop reads CASSLEVPTSGRGVSYEQYV. In DNA, the CDR3 is TGCGCCAGCAGCTTGGAAGTCCCGACTAGCGGGAGGGGGGTCTCCTACGAGCAGTACGTC.

The chain carries TRBV19 and TRBJ2-6; possibly TRBD1 for D (6 bases). The CDR3 is made up of 15 amino acids. V lost 4 bases and J lost 1, with 8 bases in between. Germline V lookup: CDR1 LNHDA, CDR2 SQIVND (reference sequence). Written as DNA, the CDR3 is TGTGCCAGTAGTACGGACAGTTCTGGGGCCAACGTCCTGACTTTC. Amino acids: CASSTDSSGANVLTF.

The V gene is TRBV29-1, the J gene TRBJ2-7; the D is unclear. This CDR3 contains 11 residues. V lost 4 bases, J lost 6 bases, and 10 bases lay in between. The germline gives CDR1 SQVTM, CDR2 ANQGSEA. CDR3 region: CSVARQSEQYF. The CDR3 bases are TGCAGCGTTGCGAGACAATCCGAGCAGTACTTC.

This clone was counted a single time. The chain is built from TRBV28 and TRBJ2-7; TRBD1 agrees at 10 bases. Germline CDR1 MDHEN, CDR2 SYDVKM. The CDR3 sequence is 14 residues long. V shed 7 bases, J shed 2 bases, and the junction held 5 bases outside the gene matches. Here the CDR3 reads CASTLTGGPYEQYF. CDR3 DNA sequence: TGTGCCAGCACTCTGACAGGGGGCCCCTACGAGCAGTACTTC.

Remarks on this clone: The sample has other DNA sequences that encode this CDR3 too. The chain employs TRBV5-1 and TRBJ1-3; D gene unclear. Germline values: CDR1 SGHRS, CDR2 YFSETQ. Trimming removed 2 bases at V and 3 bases at J, with 6 bases between. The CDR3 extends over 13 amino acids. The CDR3 DNA reads TGCGCCAGCAGCTTAGGAGGTGGAAACACCATATATTTT. Translated, it gives CASSLGGGNTIYF.

This rearrangement joins TRBV25-1 to TRBJ2-7, with D unclear. Between the trimmed V and J ends, which lost 1 base and 5 bases, there was a span of 12 bases. The CDR3 runs to 14 residues. Germline V lookup: CDR1 MGHDK, CDR2 SYGVNS. The CDR3 protein is CASSESGFLHEQYF. CDR3 DNA: TGTGCCAGCAGTGAATCCGGGTTCCTCCACGAGCAGTACTTC.

The chain joins TRBV5-4 to TRBJ1-1; the D is unclear. Deletions cut 7 bases from V and 11 bases from J, with 15 bases between. The CDR3 loop spans 11 amino acids. Germline V gene sequence: CDR1 SGHNT, CDR2 YYREEE (reference sequence). The CDR3 DNA is TGTGCCAGCGGCCAACAAGCGAATGCTTTCTTT. Translating gives CASGQQANAFF.

This clone was counted a few times. The J gene is TRBJ1-2, the V gene TRBV30; 7 nucleotides align to TRBD1. Germline loops: CDR1 GTSNPN, CDR2 SVGIG (reference sequence). V gave up 2 bases and J gave up 8 bases; unmatched junction bases: 17. CDR3 size: 16 residues. The CDR3 loop is CAWSKQGSAPHLGYTF. In DNA, the CDR3 is TGTGCCTGGAGTAAACAGGGGTCGGCGCCCCATCTCGGCTACACCTTC.

This clone was found a few times. The chain has TRBV30 and TRBJ2-3, with 7 bases that match TRBD2. The germline CDR1 and CDR2 sequences are GTSNPN and SVGIG (reference sequence). This CDR3 is 15 amino acids long. The V gene end was trimmed by 3 bases and the J gene end by 0 bases; junction bases not matched to a gene: 6. The CDR3 DNA reads as TGTGCCTGGAGCCAGATCGGGGGGAGCACAGATACGCAGTATTTT. This codes for CAWSQIGGSTDTQYF.

The rearrangement joins TRBV10-3 to TRBJ2-1; 13 bases fit TRBD2. The length of the CDR3 is 19 residues. The ends lost 6 bases at V and 0 bases at J; junction bases unmatched: 11. Germline CDR1 reads ENHRY; CDR2 reads SYGVKD. In DNA, the CDR3 is TGTGCCATCAGGCCCGGGACTAGCGGGACCCAAAGCTCCTACAATGAGCAGTTCTTC. Encoded protein: CAIRPGTSGTQSSYNEQFF.

This clone has just a few counts. J is TRBJ2-1 and V is TRBV16, with D perhaps TRBD2 (6 bases). The CDR3 spans 17 residues. CDR1 and CDR2 from the germline V gene are KGHSY and FQNENV. Trimming left V 4 bases short and J 7 bases short, with 23 bases between. This CDR3 is CASSPRVRAGPGNEQFF. The CDR3 nucleotides read TGTGCCAGCAGCCCCAGGGTTCGAGCGGGCCCTGGAAATGAGCAGTTCTTC.

The rearrangement uses TRBV30 and TRBJ1-2; perhaps TRBD1 as D (5 bases). The CDR3 is 13 amino acids. Germline lookup yields CDR1 GTSNPN and CDR2 SVGIG (reference sequence). V was cut by 5 bases and J by 0 bases, with 10 bases left in between. The CDR3 nucleotides are TGTGCCTGGGACAGAGAAACTAACTATGGCTACACCTTC. Its protein product is CAWDRETNYGYTF.

V is TRBV5-1 and J is TRBJ2-1, with 7 bases identical to TRBD2. V gave up 4 bases and J gave up 6 bases; unmatched junction bases: 10. This CDR3 is 15 amino acids long. Germline lookup yields CDR1 SGHRS and CDR2 YFSETQ. Here the CDR3 reads CASSLGLSVANEQFF. DNA for the CDR3: TGCGCCAGCAGCCTGGGACTAAGTGTGGCCAATGAGCAGTTCTTC.